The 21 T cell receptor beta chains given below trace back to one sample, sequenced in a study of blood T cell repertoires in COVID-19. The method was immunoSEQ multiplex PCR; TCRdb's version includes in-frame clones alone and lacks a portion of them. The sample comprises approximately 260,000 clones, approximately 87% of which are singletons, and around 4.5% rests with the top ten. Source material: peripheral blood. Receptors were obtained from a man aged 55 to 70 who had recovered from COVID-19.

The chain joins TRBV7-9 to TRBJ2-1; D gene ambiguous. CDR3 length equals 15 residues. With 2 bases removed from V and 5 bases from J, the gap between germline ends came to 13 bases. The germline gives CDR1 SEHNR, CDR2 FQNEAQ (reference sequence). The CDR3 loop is CASSLLSQSNNEQFF. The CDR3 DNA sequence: TGTGCCAGCAGCTTATTATCACAGTCAAACAATGAGCAGTTCTTC.

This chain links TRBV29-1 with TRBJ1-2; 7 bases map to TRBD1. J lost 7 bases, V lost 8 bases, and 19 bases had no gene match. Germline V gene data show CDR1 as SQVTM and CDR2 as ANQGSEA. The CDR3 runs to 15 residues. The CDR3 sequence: CSTVGDSHPVSGYTF. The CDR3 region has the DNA TGCAGCACCGTAGGGGACAGTCATCCCGTTAGTGGCTACACCTTC.

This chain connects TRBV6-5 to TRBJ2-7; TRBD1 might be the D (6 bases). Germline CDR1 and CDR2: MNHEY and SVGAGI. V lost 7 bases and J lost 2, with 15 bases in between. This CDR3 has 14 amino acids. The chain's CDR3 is CASKGDPYTYEQYF. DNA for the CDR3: TGTGCCAGCAAGGGGGATCCGTACACCTACGAGCAGTACTTC.

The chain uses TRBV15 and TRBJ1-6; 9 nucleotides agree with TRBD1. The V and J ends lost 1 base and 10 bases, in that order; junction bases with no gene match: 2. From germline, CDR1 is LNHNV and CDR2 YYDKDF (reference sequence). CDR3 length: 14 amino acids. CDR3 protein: CATSRGDRDSPLHF. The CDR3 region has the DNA TGTGCCACCAGCAGAGGGGACAGGGACTCACCCCTCCACTTT.

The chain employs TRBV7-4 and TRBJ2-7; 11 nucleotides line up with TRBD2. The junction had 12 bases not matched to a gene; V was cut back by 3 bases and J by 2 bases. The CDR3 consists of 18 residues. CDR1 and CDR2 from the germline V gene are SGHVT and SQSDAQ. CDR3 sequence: CASSFRLAGGASPYEQYF. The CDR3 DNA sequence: TGTGCCAGCAGCTTTAGGCTAGCGGGGGGCGCATCCCCCTACGAGCAGTACTTC.

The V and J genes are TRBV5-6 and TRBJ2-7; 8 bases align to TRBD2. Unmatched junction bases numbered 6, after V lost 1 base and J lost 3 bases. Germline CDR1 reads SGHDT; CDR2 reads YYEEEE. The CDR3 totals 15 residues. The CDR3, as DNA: TGTGCCAGCAGCTTGACGGGAGGGCCCAACTACGAGCAGTACTTC. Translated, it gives CASSLTGGPNYEQYF.

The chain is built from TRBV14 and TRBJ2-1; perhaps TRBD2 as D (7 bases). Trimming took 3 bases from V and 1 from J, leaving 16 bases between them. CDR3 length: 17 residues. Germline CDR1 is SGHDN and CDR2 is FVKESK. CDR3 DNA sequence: TGTGCCAGCAGCCACGTAGGGGGGGCCCGTTCCTACAATGAGCAGTTCTTC. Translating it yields CASSHVGGARSYNEQFF. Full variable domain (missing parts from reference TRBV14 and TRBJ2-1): EAGVTQFPSHSVIEKGQTVTLRCDPISGHDNLYWYRRVMGKEIKFLLHFVKESKQDESGMPNNRFLAERTGGTYSTLKVQPAELEDSGVYFCASSHVGGARSYNEQFFGPGTRLTVL.

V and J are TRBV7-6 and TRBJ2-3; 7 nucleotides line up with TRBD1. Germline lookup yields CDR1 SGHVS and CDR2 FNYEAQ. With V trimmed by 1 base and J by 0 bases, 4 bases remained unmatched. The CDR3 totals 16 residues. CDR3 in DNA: TGTGCCAGCAGCTTAGGGACAGGCACTAGCACAGATACGCAGTATTTT. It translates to CASSLGTGTSTDTQYF.

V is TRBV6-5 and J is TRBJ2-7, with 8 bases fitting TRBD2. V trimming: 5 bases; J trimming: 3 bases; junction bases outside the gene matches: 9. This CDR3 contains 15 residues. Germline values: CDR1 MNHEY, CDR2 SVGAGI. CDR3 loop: CASSLERERFYEQYF. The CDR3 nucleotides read TGTGCCAGCAGTCTGGAGCGGGAGCGCTTCTACGAGCAGTACTTC.

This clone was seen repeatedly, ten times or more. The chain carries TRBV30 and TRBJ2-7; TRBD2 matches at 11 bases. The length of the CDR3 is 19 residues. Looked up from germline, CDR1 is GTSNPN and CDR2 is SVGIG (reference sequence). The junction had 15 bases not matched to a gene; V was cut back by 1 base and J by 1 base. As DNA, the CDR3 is TGTGCCTGGAGTGGTTCGATGGGTCGTAGCGGGAGGGCGTCCTACGAGCAGTACTTC. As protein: CAWSGSMGRSGRASYEQYF.

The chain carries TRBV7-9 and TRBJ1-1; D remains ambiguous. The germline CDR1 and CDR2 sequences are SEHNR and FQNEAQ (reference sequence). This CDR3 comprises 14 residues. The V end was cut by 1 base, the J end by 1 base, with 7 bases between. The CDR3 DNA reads TGTGCCAGCAGCTTAGTTGGAGCGAACACTGAAGCTTTCTTT. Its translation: CASSLVGANTEAFF.

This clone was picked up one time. For the CDR3, the DNA is TGTGCCAGCAGTTTAGGCCAGCGGGGGGGCCGGGGAGATACGCAGTATTTT. It codes for CASSLGQRGGRGDTQYF. The chain carries TRBV28 and TRBJ2-3, with 10 bases matching TRBD2. The V gene's germline CDR1 is MDHEN and CDR2 SYDVKM. The CDR3 contains 17 residues. Trimming cost V 2 bases and J 5 bases; bases outside gene matches: 10.

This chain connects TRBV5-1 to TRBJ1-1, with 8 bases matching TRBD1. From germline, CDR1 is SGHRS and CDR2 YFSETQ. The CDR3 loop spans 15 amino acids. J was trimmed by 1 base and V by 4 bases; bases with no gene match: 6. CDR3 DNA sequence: TGCGCCAGCAGCCACAGACAGGGGCAGAACACTGAAGCTTTCTTT. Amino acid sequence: CASSHRQGQNTEAFF.

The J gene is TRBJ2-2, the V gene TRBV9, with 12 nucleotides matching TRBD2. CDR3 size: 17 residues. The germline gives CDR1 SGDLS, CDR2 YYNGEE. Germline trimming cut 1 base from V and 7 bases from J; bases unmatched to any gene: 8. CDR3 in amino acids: CASSVTSGGRTGGELFF. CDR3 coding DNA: TGTGCCAGCAGCGTAACTAGCGGGGGGCGGACTGGCGGGGAGCTGTTTTTT.

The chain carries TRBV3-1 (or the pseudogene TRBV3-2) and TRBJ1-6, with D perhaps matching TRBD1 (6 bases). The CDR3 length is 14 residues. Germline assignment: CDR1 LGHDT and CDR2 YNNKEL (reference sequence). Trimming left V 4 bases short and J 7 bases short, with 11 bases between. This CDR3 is CASSPTGLNSPLHF. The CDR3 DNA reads TGTGCCAGCAGCCCCACAGGGTTAAATTCACCCCTCCACTTT.

The CDR3 DNA reads as TGCGCCAGCACACCCGACAGGGGCAATGAGCAGTTCTTC. Encoded protein: CASTPDRGNEQFF. The chain joins TRBV5-1 to TRBJ2-1, with 8 positions matching TRBD1. Germline V lookup: CDR1 SGHRS, CDR2 YFSETQ. CDR3 length: 13 amino acids. The junction had 5 bases not matched to a gene; V was cut back by 6 bases and J by 6 bases.

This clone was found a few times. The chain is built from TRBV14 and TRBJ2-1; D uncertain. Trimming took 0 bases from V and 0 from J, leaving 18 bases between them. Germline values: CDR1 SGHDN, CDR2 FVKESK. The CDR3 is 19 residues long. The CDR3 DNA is TGTGCCAGCAGCCAAGAGGGTTGGGCCCCCCCGAGCTCCTACAATGAGCAGTTCTTC. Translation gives CASSQEGWAPPSSYNEQFF.

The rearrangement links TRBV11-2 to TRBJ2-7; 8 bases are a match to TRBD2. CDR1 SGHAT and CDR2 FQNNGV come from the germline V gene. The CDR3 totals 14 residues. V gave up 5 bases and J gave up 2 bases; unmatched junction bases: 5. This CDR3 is CASSEYSGAYEQYF. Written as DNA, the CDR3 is TGTGCCAGCAGCGAGTATAGCGGGGCCTACGAGCAGTACTTC.

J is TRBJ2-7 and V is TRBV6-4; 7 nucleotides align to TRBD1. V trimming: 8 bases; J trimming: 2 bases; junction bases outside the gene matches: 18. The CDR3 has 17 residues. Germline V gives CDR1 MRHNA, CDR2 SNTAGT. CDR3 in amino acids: CASPPLPEKGAPYEQYF. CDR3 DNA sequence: TGTGCCAGCCCCCCCCTCCCCGAGAAGGGGGCCCCCTACGAGCAGTACTTC.

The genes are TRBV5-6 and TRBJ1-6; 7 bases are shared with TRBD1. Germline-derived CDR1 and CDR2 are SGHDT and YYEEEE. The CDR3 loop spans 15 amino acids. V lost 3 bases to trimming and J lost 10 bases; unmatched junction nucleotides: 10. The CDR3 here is CASSYKQGLGSPLHF. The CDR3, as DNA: TGTGCCAGCAGCTATAAACAGGGGCTCGGGTCACCCCTCCACTTT.

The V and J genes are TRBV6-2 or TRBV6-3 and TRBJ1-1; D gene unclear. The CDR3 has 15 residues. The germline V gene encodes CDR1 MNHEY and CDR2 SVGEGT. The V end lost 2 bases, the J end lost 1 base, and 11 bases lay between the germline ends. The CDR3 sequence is CASSYVAGSNTEAFF. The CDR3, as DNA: TGTGCCAGCAGTTACGTTGCGGGGTCGAACACTGAAGCTTTCTTT.